This T cell receptor (beta chain) appears in the sequencing data of a study of regulatory T cells in long-lasting Graves disease. Arm-PCR of CDR3 regions and iRepertoire HTBI primers were used to build TCR beta libraries. TCRdb reanalysed the multiplex PCR reads using MiXCR and keeps one entry per CDR3 protein. This sample has approximately 350,000 distinct CDR3 sequences; approximately 12% occur once, and the top ten carry 18%. This clonotype has ten or more counts. Its antigen is undetermined. Study outcomes and limitations: A limited number of samples was an acknowledged limitation. TCR diversity in persistent Graves' patients was below that of newly diagnosed ones. Between persistent patients, thousands of public clonotypes were shared, exceeding the approximately 900 shared between new patients.

Time point meaning: newly diagnosed GD, antithyroid drugs for less than 3 months. Generation of the TCR library employed RNA extracted from PBMCs. V lost 5 bases to trimming and J lost 1 base; unmatched junction nucleotides: 6. This CDR3 is built from 15 residues. The germline V gene has CDR1 MNHEY and CDR2 SMNVEV (reference sequence). The sample was also linked to a second study, of T cells in Graves' hyperthyroidism and ophthalmopathy. That work states: Diagnoses rested on clinical symptoms, serum thyroxine and TRAb, thyroid ultrasound and orbital computed tomography.

The rearrangement links TRBV27 to TRBJ1-1; TRBD1 matches at 8 bases. The clonotype originates from a woman under 30 with Graves disease. Sequenced here: peripheral blood mononuclear cells (PBMCs), sampled at new diagnosis, from a patient treated with antithyroid drugs. The CDR3 loop is CASSLSGGANTEAFF. The CDR3 DNA is TGTGCCAGCAGTCTGTCAGGGGGCGCGAACACTGAAGCTTTCTTT.